Presented here are 5 T cell receptor beta chains from one specimen sequenced in a study of T cell repertoires in cytomegalovirus infection. TCRdb redid the calling of the reads with MiXCR, one entry per CDR3 protein. The sample gives under 300,000 distinct CDR3 sequences, over 15% of which show up once; about 45% is in the top ten. What was sequenced was CD8+ T cells from PBMCs. All receptors come from a human donor in good health (CMV status not recorded). Some clones in this sample may be carry-over from other donors' samples.

Many counts were recorded for this clonotype. The chain carries TRBV7-6 and TRBJ2-1; D unresolved. CDR1 is SGHVS, CDR2 FNYEAQ, per germline. V lost 5 bases, J lost 0 bases, and 11 bases lay in between. The CDR3 length is 15 residues. CDR3 residues: CASSVAGPSYNEQFF. For the CDR3, the DNA is TGTGCCAGCAGCGTGGCTGGGCCCTCCTACAATGAGCAGTTCTTC.

This clonotype was counted only a few times. The J gene is TRBJ1-6, the V gene TRBV7-9; D gene ambiguous. The CDR3 is 11 amino acids. The V gene lost 4 bases and the J gene lost 8 bases, with 3 bases spanning the gap. Germline V CDR1 and CDR2: SEHNR, FQNEAQ (reference sequence). Written as DNA, the CDR3 is TGTGCCAGCAGCTCAGATTCACCCCTCCACTTT. Translation gives CASSSDSPLHF.

This clonotype has a count of ten or more. This chain connects TRBV6-5 to TRBJ1-2; a possible D gene is TRBD1 (5 bases). This CDR3 region has 15 residues. CDR1 is MNHEY and CDR2 is SVGAGI in the germline V gene. V gave up 0 bases and J gave up 4 bases, with 12 bases separating them. The CDR3 region is CASSYSGADPYGYTF. In DNA form, the CDR3 reads TGTGCCAGCAGTTACTCTGGGGCCGACCCCTATGGCTACACCTTC.

The sample holds a few counts of this clonotype. The V gene is TRBV6-2 or TRBV6-3, the J gene TRBJ2-1; no clear D gene. This CDR3 is built from 12 residues. Trimming removed 2 bases from V and 4 bases from J, with 3 bases in between. Germline CDR1 is MNHEY and CDR2 is SVGEGT. CDR3 amino acids: CASSYTYNEQFF. The CDR3 DNA reads as TGTGCCAGCAGTTACACTTACAATGAGCAGTTCTTC.

The J gene is TRBJ2-7, the V gene TRBV19; TRBD1 agrees at 7 bases. The V gene end was trimmed by 2 bases and the J gene end by 0 bases; junction bases not matched to a gene: 4. CDR3 length equals 15 residues. Germline CDR1 LNHDA, CDR2 SQIVND (reference sequence). CDR3 DNA sequence: TGTGCCAGTAGTATACTGGGACAGACCTCCTACGAGCAGTACTTC. It encodes CASSILGQTSYEQYF.